These T cell receptor beta chains were read from a single sample in a study of blood T cell repertoires in COVID-19. Sequencing was performed with immunoSEQ multiplex PCR; in TCRdb, only in-frame clones are kept and a portion is missing. Of some 180,000 clones in the sample, approximately 82% were seen once. Input material: peripheral blood. Source of these receptors: a human donor in a cohort sampled during active COVID-19. CDR3s include the opening cysteine and the closing phenylalanine or tryptophan. The D gene is left open where the match is weak. Rows may omit the clone size; those that give it use once, few, many or a size class.

>TRBD1|-|TRBV28|TRBJ1-2
CASSFLGMDRTYGYTF
TGTGCCAGCAGTTTTTTGGGGATGGACAGGACCTACGGCTACACCTTC
>-|-|TRBV10-3|TRBJ2-7
CAISEFSDLVYEQYF
TGTGCCATCAGTGAGTTTTCGGACTTGGTATACGAGCAGTACTTC
>-|once|TRBV9|TRBJ1-1
CASRPTGLTEAFF
TGTGCCAGCAGACCTACAGGGCTCACTGAAGCTTTCTTT
>TRBD2|-|TRBV28|TRBJ2-3
CASSLPQTSGRTQYF
TGTGCCAGCAGTTTACCACAGACTAGCGGGAGAACGCAGTATTTT
>-|-|TRBV28|TRBJ2-6
CASSLSGVGANVLTF
TGTGCCAGCAGTTTATCAGGGGTCGGGGCCAACGTCCTGACTTTC
>-|-|TRBV6-5|TRBJ2-1
CASRIPGLVHNEQFF
TGTGCCAGCAGGATCCCGGGACTGGTACACAATGAGCAGTTCTTC
>TRBD1|-|TRBV7-9|TRBJ2-7
CASSIPEGANEQYF
TGTGCCAGCAGCATACCCGAGGGGGCCAACGAGCAGTACTTC
>TRBD1|-|TRBV3-1/TRBV3-2|TRBJ2-1
CASSPQRGQGLNEQFF
TGTGCCAGCAGCCCACAACGAGGACAGGGGCTAAATGAGCAGTTCTTC
>-|-|TRBV6-6|TRBJ2-1
CASRSLSISYNEQFF
TGTGCCAGCAGGTCACTGAGCATCTCCTACAATGAGCAGTTCTTC
>TRBD2|-|TRBV18|TRBJ2-2
CASSPPVGLAGGQDTGELFF
TGTGCCAGCTCACCACCGGTTGGACTAGCGGGAGGTCAGGACACTGGGGAGCTGTTTTTT
>TRBD2|-|TRBV18|TRBJ2-7
CASSPALSGSGNEQYF
TGTGCCAGCTCACCAGCCCTAAGCGGGAGTGGGAACGAGCAGTACTTC
>-|-|TRBV6-5|TRBJ1-1
CASSYGRKNTEAFF
TGTGCCAGCAGTTACGGCAGAAAGAACACTGAAGCTTTCTTT
>TRBD2|-|TRBV28|TRBJ2-5
CASSLAGGPKTQYF
TGTGCCAGCAGCTTAGCGGGAGGGCCGAAGACCCAGTACTTC
>-|-|TRBV4-2|TRBJ2-4
CASSHWGQTGMENIQYF
TGTGCCAGCAGTCATTGGGGCCAAACAGGGATGGAGAACATTCAGTACTTC
>TRBD2|-|TRBV2|TRBJ2-7
CASSRGGARYEQYF
TGTGCCAGCAGCCGGGGGGGGGCGCGATACGAGCAGTACTTC
>TRBD2|-|TRBV3-1/TRBV3-2|TRBJ2-1
CATGGTYNEQFF
TGTGCCACGGGGGGGACCTACAATGAGCAGTTCTTC
>TRBD2|-|TRBV19|TRBJ2-3
CASSPSGVTDTQYF
TGTGCCAGTAGCCCTAGCGGAGTCACAGATACGCAGTATTTT
>-|-|TRBV11-1|TRBJ1-2
CASSPDIYYGYTF
TGTGCCAGCAGCCCGGACATCTACTATGGCTACACCTTC
>-|-|TRBV27|TRBJ1-6
CASSLRGGYYNSPLHF
TGTGCCAGCAGTCTTCGAGGAGGGTACTATAATTCACCCCTCCACTTT
>-|-|TRBV5-1|TRBJ1-3
CASSLAGQGGGNTIYF
TGCGCCAGCAGCTTGGCCGGTCAGGGAGGTGGAAACACCATATATTTT
>TRBD2|-|TRBV28|TRBJ2-5
CASSRGGQETQYF
TGTGCCAGCAGCCGGGGAGGGCAAGAGACCCAGTACTTC
>TRBD1|-|TRBV5-5|TRBJ1-1
CASSLEGRQGSRSTEAFF
TGTGCCAGCAGCTTAGAGGGTCGACAGGGAAGCCGCAGCACTGAAGCTTTCTTT
>-|few|TRBV24-1|TRBJ1-5
CATSSWAGQPQHF
TGTGCCACCAGTTCGTGGGCGGGGCAGCCCCAGCATTTT
>-|-|TRBV30|TRBJ1-4
CAWKALEMGEKLFF
TGTGCCTGGAAGGCCCTGGAGATGGGTGAAAAACTGTTTTTT
>-|-|TRBV6-5|TRBJ2-1
CASTLLNRDNEQFF
TGTGCCAGCACCCTCCTCAACAGGGACAATGAGCAGTTCTTC
>TRBD1|-|TRBV19|TRBJ2-1
CASSIAGGVYNEQFF
TGTGCCAGTAGTATTGCAGGGGGCGTCTACAATGAGCAGTTCTTC
>TRBD2|-|TRBV19|TRBJ2-7
CASSAGLAGTYEQYF
TGTGCCAGTAGTGCGGGACTAGCGGGAACCTACGAGCAGTACTTC
>-|-|TRBV7-9|TRBJ1-5
CASSLSAGGNQPQHF
TGTGCCAGCAGCCTTTCGGCAGGCGGCAATCAGCCCCAGCATTTT
>-|-|TRBV6-5|TRBJ2-7
CASGAYEQYF
TGTGCCAGCGGAGCCTACGAGCAGTACTTC
>TRBD1|-|TRBV15|TRBJ1-1
CATSRDGSRGTEAFF
TGTGCCACCAGCAGAGATGGCAGCAGGGGGACTGAAGCTTTCTTT
>-|-|TRBV21-1|TRBJ1-3
CASSNRQGAGNTIYF
TGTGCCAGCAGCAACCGACAGGGGGCTGGAAACACCATATATTTT
>TRBD2|-|TRBV7-8|TRBJ2-6
CASTYLRFSGRARSGANVLTF
TGTGCCAGCACCTACTTAAGGTTTAGCGGGAGGGCCAGATCTGGGGCCAACGTCCTGACTTTC
>TRBD1|-|TRBV6-6|TRBJ2-7
CASSYSEGQGLYF
TGTGCCAGCAGTTACTCGGAGGGACAGGGTCTTTACTTC
>-|-|TRBV7-9|TRBJ2-5
CASSRAGGPETQYF
TGTGCCAGCAGCCGCGCCGGGGGGCCAGAGACCCAGTACTTC
>-|-|TRBV18|TRBJ2-5
CASSPDREGKETQYF
TGTGCCAGCTCACCGGACAGGGAGGGAAAAGAGACCCAGTACTTC